This TCR beta chain was recorded in a study of T cell responses to AZD1222 COVID-19 vaccine. The CDR3 has 18 amino acids. Germline V gene sequence: CDR1 SGHTS, CDR2 YDEGEE. The ends were cut back, 0 bases at V and 1 base at J, with 19 bases in the middle. TCRdb's copy holds only in-frame clones and misses some; the assay was immunoSEQ multiplex PCR. The repertoire has about 99,000 clones, roughly 91% of them found once; the top ten carry under 50%. This TCR was sampled from an adult in good health. Sample: peripheral blood, taken on day 0 of AZD1222 vaccination. The rearrangement uses TRBV5-8 and TRBJ2-5, with D possibly being TRBD2 (6 bases). The CDR3 loop reads CASSLAGTGINLQETQYF. DNA for the CDR3: TGTGCCAGCAGCTTGGCCGGGACTGGGATTAACCTCCAAGAGACCCAGTACTTC.